Following are 22 T cell receptor beta chains from one sample sequenced in a study of CD8 T cells in Susac syndrome. It was with random hexamers that roughly 0.45 to 1 ug RNA was reverse transcribed. Using its own MiXCR run on the immunoSEQ multiplex PCR reads, TCRdb lists one record per CDR3 protein. Of about 47,000 distinct CDR3 sequences in the sample, roughly 92% are singletons; the top ten hold approximately 0.41%. The sequencing input was CD8+ T cells from PBMCs. All receptors derive from a human donor in good health.

The rearrangement links TRBV5-6 to TRBJ2-1; D perhaps matches TRBD1 (6 bases). Germline CDR1 reads SGHDT; CDR2 reads YYEEEE. The CDR3 loop spans 16 amino acids. V shed 0 bases and J shed 5 bases, with 15 bases lying between them. The CDR3 sequence is CASSLAFRGINNEQFF. In DNA form, the CDR3 reads TGTGCCAGCAGCTTGGCTTTCAGGGGTATCAACAATGAGCAGTTCTTC. Complete variable domain (other parts from reference TRBV5-6 and TRBJ2-1): DAGVTQSPTHLIKTRGQQVTLRCSPKSGHDTVSWYQQALGQGPQFIFQYYEEEERQRGNFPDRFSGHQFPNYSSELNVNALLLGDSALYLCASSLAFRGINNEQFFGPGTRLTVL.

The V call is TRBV4-1, the J call TRBJ1-2; D might be TRBD1 (6 bases). The CDR3 contains 14 residues. V lost 0 bases, J lost 8 bases, and 13 bases lay in between. Germline CDR1 and CDR2: MGHRA and YSYEKL. The CDR3 region is CASSQDPGAGGYTF. Here the CDR3 DNA reads TGCGCCAGCAGCCAAGATCCGGGGGCCGGCGGCTACACCTTC.

The table lists this clonotype with a count of one. V gene TRBV12-5 combines with J gene TRBJ2-1; 11 bases align to TRBD2. CDR1 and CDR2 (germline): LGHNT, FRNRAP. Trimming cost V 1 base and J 10 bases; bases outside gene matches: 6. This CDR3 has 15 residues. CDR3 nucleotide sequence: TGTGCTAGTGGTTTGGGACTAGCGGGATTTATGGAGCAGTTCTTC. Amino acids: CASGLGLAGFMEQFF.

The V gene is TRBV27, the J gene TRBJ1-5; D gene unclear. Germline V gene data show CDR1 as MNHEY and CDR2 as SMNVEV (reference sequence). Deletions cut 5 bases from V and 3 bases from J, with 11 bases between. This CDR3 is 14 amino acids long. CDR3: CASSPGGPNQPQHF. CDR3 sequence (DNA): TGTGCCAGCAGTCCTGGCGGGCCCAATCAGCCCCAGCATTTT.

The chain has TRBV13 and TRBJ2-1; 9 bases map to TRBD2. CDR3 length equals 15 residues. Germline V gives CDR1 PRHDT, CDR2 FYEKMQ (reference sequence). The V and J ends lost 5 bases and 4 bases, in that order; junction bases with no gene match: 6. The CDR3 DNA reads TGTGCCAGCAGCCCCCCTAGCGGGACATACAATGAGCAGTTCTTC. As protein: CASSPPSGTYNEQFF.

This chain uses TRBV28 with TRBJ2-1; the match to TRBD2 covers 8 bases. Germline V gene sequence: CDR1 MDHEN, CDR2 SYDVKM. With V trimmed by 6 bases and J by 1 base, 8 bases remained unmatched. CDR3 length equals 16 residues. The CDR3 DNA reads as TGTGCCAGCAGGGTAAGCAGCGGGAGTTCCTACAATGAGCAGTTCTTC. Translating it yields CASRVSSGSSYNEQFF.

V is TRBV9 and J is TRBJ1-1, with 7 bases matching TRBD1. V lost 3 bases, J lost 4 bases, and 0 bases stayed unmatched. The CDR3 loop spans 12 amino acids. The germline V gene has CDR1 SGDLS and CDR2 YYNGEE. The chain's CDR3 is CASSAGGTEAFF. CDR3 DNA sequence: TGTGCCAGCAGCGCAGGGGGCACTGAAGCTTTCTTT.

This clonotype was counted a single time. The V and J genes are TRBV4-3 and TRBJ2-7, with TRBD2 matching 7 bases. Germline CDR1 and CDR2: LGHNA and YSLEER. Losses at the gene ends were 2 bases for V and 0 bases for J; bases not matched to a gene: 1. This CDR3 has 14 residues. CDR3: CASSQLAASYEQYF. CDR3 coding DNA: TGCGCCAGCAGCCAACTAGCGGCCTCCTACGAGCAGTACTTC.

The chain couples TRBV6-6 to TRBJ2-2; D unclear. Per the germline V gene, CDR1 is MNHNY and CDR2 is SVGAGI (reference sequence). The CDR3 sequence is 15 residues long. Trimming removed 1 base at V and 0 bases at J, with 6 bases between. The CDR3 sequence: CASSYWQSNTGELFF. In DNA, the CDR3 is TGTGCCAGCAGTTACTGGCAGTCGAACACCGGGGAGCTGTTTTTT.

The chain's CDR3 is CASIPTSGNTIYF. The CDR3 DNA is TGTGCCAGCATCCCAACTTCTGGAAACACCATATATTTT. The chain employs TRBV7-9 and TRBJ1-3; D is uncertain. CDR3 length: 13 amino acids. Trimming removed 7 bases at V and 1 base at J, with 8 bases between. Germline values: CDR1 SEHNR, CDR2 FQNEAQ (reference sequence).

The rearrangement joins TRBV12-3 or TRBV12-4 to TRBJ2-2; TRBD2 matches 9 bases. This CDR3 is 18 amino acids long. Unmatched junction bases numbered 12, after V lost 3 bases and J lost 4 bases. Written as DNA, the CDR3 is TGTGCCAGCAGTTTGGTTGTCGGTAGCGGGAGAGTCACCGGGGAGCTGTTTTTT. Its translation: CASSLVVGSGRVTGELFF.

The gene calls are TRBV13 and TRBJ2-2, with 15 positions matching TRBD2. Germline CDR1 PRHDT, CDR2 FYEKMQ (reference sequence). The CDR3 sequence is 16 residues long. The trim removed 5 bases at V and 6 bases at J, leaving 4 bases unmatched. The CDR3 DNA is TGTGCCAGCAGCAACGGACTAGCGGGAGGGCCCGGGGAGCTGTTTTTT. This sequence encodes CASSNGLAGGPGELFF.

The chain has TRBV2 and TRBJ2-7; perhaps TRBD2 as D (6 bases). Germline V CDR1 and CDR2: SNHLY, FYNNEI. The CDR3 totals 16 residues. V shed 4 bases and J shed 2 bases, with 18 bases lying between them. The chain's CDR3 is CASSAAYNSGTYEQYF. The CDR3 DNA reads TGTGCCAGCAGTGCGGCCTACAATAGCGGCACCTACGAGCAGTACTTC.

J is TRBJ2-7 and V is TRBV20-1; 8 bases align to TRBD2. The J segment lost 4 bases and the V segment lost 1 base, leaving 9 bases of the junction unmatched. The CDR3 spans 15 residues. CDR1 and CDR2 (germline): DFQATT, SNEGSKA (reference sequence). The CDR3 is CSARGPYSGIYEQYF. The CDR3, as DNA: TGCAGTGCTAGAGGGCCCTATAGCGGGATTTACGAGCAGTACTTC.

V and J are TRBV7-2 and TRBJ2-1; 11 bases match TRBD2. The CDR3 sequence is 15 residues long. The V gene end was trimmed by 7 bases and the J gene end by 7 bases; junction bases not matched to a gene: 9. Per germline, CDR1 SGHTA and CDR2 FQGNSA. In nucleotides, the CDR3 is TGTGCCAGCAAGACTAGCGGGGCACTGGGGAATGAGCAGTTCTTC. Protein product: CASKTSGALGNEQFF.

This chain joins TRBV5-1 and TRBJ2-7; D is uncertain. Germline lookup yields CDR1 SGHRS and CDR2 YFSETQ. The CDR3 runs 13 residues. Trimming removed 4 bases at V and 5 bases at J, with 13 bases between. The CDR3 is CASSPVPEDEQYF. The DNA of the CDR3 is TGCGCCAGCAGCCCTGTCCCCGAAGACGAGCAGTACTTC.

The chain combines TRBV9 with TRBJ1-2, with unresolved D. The CDR3 length is 14 residues. Trimming left V 0 bases short and J 7 bases short, with 13 bases between. CDR1 and CDR2 from the germline V gene are SGDLS and YYNGEE. The CDR3, as DNA: TGTGCCAGCAGCGTAGAAGGGCCTTCCTCTGGCTACACCTTC. It is translated as CASSVEGPSSGYTF.

The rearrangement joins TRBV2 to TRBJ2-2, with a possible D match to TRBD2 (5 bases). The germline CDR1 and CDR2 sequences are SNHLY and FYNNEI. This CDR3 has 16 residues. V was clipped by 7 bases and J by 1 base, with 16 bases between them. CDR3 sequence reads: CASTYPFGVNTGELFF. Here the CDR3 DNA reads TGTGCCAGCACCTACCCGTTCGGGGTGAACACCGGGGAGCTGTTTTTT.

This chain connects TRBV7-9 to TRBJ1-1, with TRBD1 as a possible D gene (6 bases). The germline CDR1 and CDR2 sequences are SEHNR and FQNEAQ (reference sequence). This CDR3 is 14 amino acids long. Trimming cost V 4 bases and J 5 bases, with 14 bases left between them. For the CDR3, the DNA is TGTGCCAGCAGCTGGAAGACAGGTGGAACTGAAGCTTTCTTT. This translates into CASSWKTGGTEAFF.

The chain recombines TRBV7-9 with TRBJ2-1; D is perhaps TRBD2 (5 bases). There are 15 residues in the CDR3. V lost 5 bases and J 0 bases, leaving 11 bases between the germline ends. Per germline, CDR1 SEHNR and CDR2 FQNEAQ (reference sequence). The CDR3 bases are TGTGCCAGCAGCCAAGCGGAACCCTCCTACAATGAGCAGTTCTTC. Amino acid sequence: CASSQAEPSYNEQFF.

This sequence joins TRBV7-2 and TRBJ2-5, with TRBD2 matching over 7 bases. The CDR3 extends over 15 amino acids. Per germline, CDR1 SGHTA and CDR2 FQGNSA. The V and J ends lost 1 base and 4 bases, in that order; junction bases with no gene match: 6. The CDR3 sequence: CASSLGIGRRETQYF. In nucleotides, the CDR3 is TGTGCCAGCAGCTTAGGCATCGGGAGGCGAGAGACCCAGTACTTC.

This chain links TRBV18 with TRBJ1-1, with 7 bases fitting TRBD1. CDR3 length: 16 amino acids. V lost 5 bases, J lost 1 base, and 10 bases stayed unmatched. CDR1 and CDR2 (germline): KGHSH, LQKENI. In DNA, the CDR3 is TGTGCCAGCTCAGCATTCTTAGGGGGCCCGAACACTGAAGCTTTCTTT. Protein product: CASSAFLGGPNTEAFF.